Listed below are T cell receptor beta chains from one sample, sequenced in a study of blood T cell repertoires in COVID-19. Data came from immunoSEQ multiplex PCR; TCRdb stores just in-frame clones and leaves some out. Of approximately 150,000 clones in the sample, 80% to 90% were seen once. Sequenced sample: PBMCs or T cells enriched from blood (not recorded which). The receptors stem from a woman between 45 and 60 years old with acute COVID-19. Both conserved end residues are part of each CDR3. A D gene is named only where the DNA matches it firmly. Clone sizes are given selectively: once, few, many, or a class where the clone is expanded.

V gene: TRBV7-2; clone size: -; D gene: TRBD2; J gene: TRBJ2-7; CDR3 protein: CASSSRGTRGASYEQYF; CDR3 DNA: TGTGCCAGCAGCAGCCGAGGGACTAGGGGCGCCTCCTACGAGCAGTACTTC
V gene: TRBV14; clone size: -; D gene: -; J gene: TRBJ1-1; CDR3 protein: CASSLQGNTEAFF; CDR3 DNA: TGTGCCAGCAGCCTGCAGGGGAACACTGAAGCTTTCTTT
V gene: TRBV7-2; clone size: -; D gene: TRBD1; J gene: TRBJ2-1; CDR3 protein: CASSLGQGHNEQFF; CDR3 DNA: TGTGCCAGCAGCCTTGGACAGGGGCACAATGAGCAGTTCTTC
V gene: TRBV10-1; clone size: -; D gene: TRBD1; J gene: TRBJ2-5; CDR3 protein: CASSPGTAETQYF; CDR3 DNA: TGCGCCAGCAGCCCCGGGACAGCGGAGACCCAGTACTTC
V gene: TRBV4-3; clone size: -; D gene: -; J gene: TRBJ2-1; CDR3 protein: CASSQDDNVREQFF; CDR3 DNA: TGCGCCAGCAGCCAAGATGATAATGTGAGGGAGCAGTTCTTC
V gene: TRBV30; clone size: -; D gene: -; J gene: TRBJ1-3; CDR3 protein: CAWSGGFRGNTIYF; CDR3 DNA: TGTGCCTGGAGTGGAGGGTTTCGAGGAAACACCATATATTTT
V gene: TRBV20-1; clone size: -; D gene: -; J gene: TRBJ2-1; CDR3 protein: CSASLVGLAYNEQFF; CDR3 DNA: TGCAGTGCTAGTTTAGTCGGCCTAGCTTACAATGAGCAGTTCTTC
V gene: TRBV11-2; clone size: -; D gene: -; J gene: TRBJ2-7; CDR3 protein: CASSLGATGLSYEQYF; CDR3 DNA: TGTGCCAGCAGCTTAGGAGCGACAGGCCTGTCCTACGAGCAGTACTTC
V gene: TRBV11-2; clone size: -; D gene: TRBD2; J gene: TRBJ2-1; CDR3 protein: CASSSGLAGGSYNEQFF; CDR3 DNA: TGTGCCAGCAGCTCGGGACTAGCGGGTGGCTCCTACAATGAGCAGTTCTTC
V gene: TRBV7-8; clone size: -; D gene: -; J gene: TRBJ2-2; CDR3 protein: CASSSGWRTNTGELFF; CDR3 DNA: TGTGCCAGCAGCTCCGGGTGGAGGACGAACACCGGGGAGCTGTTTTTT
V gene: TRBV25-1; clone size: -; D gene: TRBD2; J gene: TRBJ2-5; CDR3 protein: CASSEGGIGLEETQYF; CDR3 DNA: TGTGCCAGCAGTGAGGGAGGGATAGGGCTAGAAGAGACCCAGTACTTC
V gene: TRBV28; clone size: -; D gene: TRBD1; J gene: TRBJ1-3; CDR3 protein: CASSIQGARYTIYF; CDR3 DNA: TGTGCCAGCAGTATACAGGGGGCTAGGTACACCATATATTTT
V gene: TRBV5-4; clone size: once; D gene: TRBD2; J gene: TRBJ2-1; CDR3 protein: CASSTGEGVISYNEQFF; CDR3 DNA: TGTGCCAGCAGCACCGGGGAGGGAGTGATCTCCTACAATGAGCAGTTCTTC
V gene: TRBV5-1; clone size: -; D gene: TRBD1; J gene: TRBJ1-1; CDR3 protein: CASSLAGGRTEAFF; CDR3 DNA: TGCGCCAGCAGCTTGGCAGGGGGCAGGACTGAAGCTTTCTTT
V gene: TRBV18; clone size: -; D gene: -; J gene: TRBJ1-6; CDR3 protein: CASSPNRLSSYNSPLHF; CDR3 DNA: TGTGCCAGCTCTCCCAACAGGCTAAGCTCCTATAATTCACCCCTCCACTTT
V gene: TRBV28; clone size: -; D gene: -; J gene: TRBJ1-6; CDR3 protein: CASSLWGGKNSPLHF; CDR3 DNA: TGTGCCAGCAGTTTATGGGGGGGGAAGAATTCACCCCTCCACTTT
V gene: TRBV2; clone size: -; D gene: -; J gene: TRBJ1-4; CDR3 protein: CASSDQGIEKLFF; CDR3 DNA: TGTGCCAGCAGTGATCAGGGAATAGAAAAACTGTTTTTT
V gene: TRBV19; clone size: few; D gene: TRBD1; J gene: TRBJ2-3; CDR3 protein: CASWTGGGTDTQYF; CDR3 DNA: TGTGCCAGCTGGACAGGGGGCGGCACAGATACGCAGTATTTT
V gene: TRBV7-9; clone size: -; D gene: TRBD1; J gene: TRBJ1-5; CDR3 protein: CASSRDRGNQPQHF; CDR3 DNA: TGTGCCAGCAGCCGTGACAGGGGGAATCAGCCCCAGCATTTT
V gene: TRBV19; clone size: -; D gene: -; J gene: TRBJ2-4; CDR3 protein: CASSSGLSGIQYF; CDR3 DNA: TGTGCCAGTAGCTCGGGACTTTCAGGCATTCAGTACTTC
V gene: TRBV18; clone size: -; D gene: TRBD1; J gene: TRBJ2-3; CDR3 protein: CASSPLQGTPGDTQYF; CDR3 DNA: TGTGCCAGCTCACCCCTACAGGGGACCCCCGGTGATACGCAGTATTTT
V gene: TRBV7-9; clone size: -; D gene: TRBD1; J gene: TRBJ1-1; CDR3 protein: CASRAGTGSGGAEAFF; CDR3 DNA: TGTGCCAGCAGAGCGGGGACAGGGTCGGGGGGAGCTGAAGCTTTCTTT
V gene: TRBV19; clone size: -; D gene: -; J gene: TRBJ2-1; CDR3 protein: CASSIVGGISYNEQFF; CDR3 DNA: TGTGCCAGTAGTATAGTGGGCGGGATCTCCTACAATGAGCAGTTCTTC
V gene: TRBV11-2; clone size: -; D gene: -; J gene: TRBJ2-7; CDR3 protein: CASSFGQGSYEQYF; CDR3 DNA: TGTGCCAGCAGCTTCGGCCAGGGTTCTTACGAGCAGTACTTC
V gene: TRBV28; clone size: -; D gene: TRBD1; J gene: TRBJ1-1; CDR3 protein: CASTAPGQGNTEAFF; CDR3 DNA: TGTGCCAGCACAGCCCCGGGACAGGGGAACACTGAAGCTTTCTTT
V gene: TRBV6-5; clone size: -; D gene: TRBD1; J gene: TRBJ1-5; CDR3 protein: CASSLDRAGNQPQHF; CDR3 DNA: TGTGCCAGCAGTCTGGACAGGGCGGGCAATCAGCCCCAGCATTTT